This is a list of T cell receptor beta chains from one sample in a study of shared clonotypes between healthy human individuals. Libraries were prepared by immunoSEQ multiplex PCR; TCRdb keeps only in-frame clonotypes and omits some of them. The data contain 90,000 to 120,000 clones, about 72% of them singletons. Sequencing was done on a sample of memory CD8+ T cells sorted from blood. The receptors derive from a woman younger than 45 in good health. The CDR3 runs from the conserved cysteine through the conserved F or W. A D gene is named only where the DNA matches it firmly. Size tells how often a clone was seen (once, few, many) or the class of an expanded clone, and some rows leave it out.

d_gene: -
j_gene: TRBJ1-1
len: 14
abundance: few
v_gene: TRBV25-1
CDR3aa: CASSELTGRTEAFF
CDR3nt: TGTGCCAGCAGTGAATTAACAGGGCGAACTGAAGCTTTCTTT

d_gene: -
j_gene: TRBJ2-2
len: 12
abundance: once
v_gene: TRBV4-1
CDR3aa: CASSSGSGELFF
CDR3nt: TGCGCCAGCAGCTCGGGATCCGGGGAGCTGTTTTTT

d_gene: TRBD2
j_gene: TRBJ2-1
len: 18
abundance: -
v_gene: TRBV6-1
CDR3aa: CASSGLAGGPGVNNEQFF
CDR3nt: TGTGCCAGCAGTGGACTAGCGGGAGGGCCCGGGGTCAACAATGAGCAGTTCTTC

d_gene: -
j_gene: TRBJ2-7
len: 15
abundance: -
v_gene: TRBV15
CDR3aa: CAASRDLGGVYEQYF
CDR3nt: TGTGCCGCCAGCAGAGATCTTGGAGGGGTCTACGAGCAGTACTTC

d_gene: TRBD1
j_gene: TRBJ1-4
len: 11
abundance: -
v_gene: TRBV25-1
CDR3aa: CASQGAEKLFF
CDR3nt: TGTGCCAGCCAGGGGGCTGAAAAACTGTTTTTT

d_gene: TRBD2
j_gene: TRBJ2-7
len: 14
abundance: -
v_gene: TRBV13
CDR3aa: CASSLSGRSYEQYF
CDR3nt: TGTGCCAGCAGCTTAAGCGGGAGATCCTACGAGCAGTACTTC

d_gene: -
j_gene: TRBJ1-1
len: 13
abundance: -
v_gene: TRBV5-1
CDR3aa: CASSLGSGAEAFF
CDR3nt: TGCGCCAGCAGCTTGGGAAGCGGCGCTGAAGCTTTCTTT

d_gene: -
j_gene: TRBJ2-3
len: 16
abundance: few
v_gene: TRBV11-1
CDR3aa: CASSTWADESADTQYF
CDR3nt: TGTGCCAGCAGCACATGGGCGGACGAATCGGCAGATACGCAGTATTTT

d_gene: TRBD2
j_gene: TRBJ2-1
len: 15
abundance: -
v_gene: TRBV6-1
CDR3aa: CASSERTSGINEQFF
CDR3nt: TGTGCCAGCAGTGAACGCACTAGCGGGATCAATGAGCAGTTCTTC

d_gene: -
j_gene: TRBJ2-1
len: 14
abundance: -
v_gene: TRBV11-2
CDR3aa: CASSLMPIYNEQFF
CDR3nt: TGTGCCAGCAGCTTAATGCCTATCTACAATGAGCAGTTCTTC

d_gene: -
j_gene: TRBJ2-5
len: 15
abundance: -
v_gene: TRBV5-1
CDR3aa: CASSLGSREWETQYF
CDR3nt: TGCGCCAGCAGCCTCGGGAGCCGGGAGTGGGAGACCCAGTACTTC

d_gene: -
j_gene: TRBJ2-1
len: 14
abundance: many
v_gene: TRBV5-1
CDR3aa: CASSPLTEAGEQFF
CDR3nt: TGCGCCAGCAGCCCCTTAACGGAGGCGGGTGAGCAGTTCTTC

d_gene: TRBD2
j_gene: TRBJ2-2
len: 19
abundance: -
v_gene: TRBV7-9
CDR3aa: CASSPGLAGGRGDTGELFF
CDR3nt: TGTGCCAGCAGCCCAGGACTAGCGGGAGGGCGAGGGGACACCGGGGAGCTGTTTTTT

d_gene: -
j_gene: TRBJ1-1
len: 14
abundance: few
v_gene: TRBV25-1
CDR3aa: CASSTIGGGTEAFF
CDR3nt: TGTGCCAGCAGTACTATTGGAGGGGGCACTGAAGCTTTCTTT

d_gene: -
j_gene: TRBJ2-5
len: 14
abundance: -
v_gene: TRBV11-3
CDR3aa: CASSIGPNQETQYF
CDR3nt: TGTGCCAGCAGCATCGGGCCCAACCAAGAGACCCAGTACTTC

d_gene: TRBD1
j_gene: TRBJ1-1
len: 14
abundance: many
v_gene: TRBV30
CDR3aa: CAWSPQGALVGAFF
CDR3nt: TGTGCCTGGAGTCCACAGGGGGCCCTAGTTGGAGCTTTCTTT

d_gene: -
j_gene: TRBJ1-2
len: 13
abundance: few
v_gene: TRBV28
CDR3aa: CASSLWVGSGYTF
CDR3nt: TGTGCCAGCAGTTTATGGGTGGGAAGTGGCTACACCTTC

d_gene: TRBD1
j_gene: TRBJ2-7
len: 15
abundance: -
v_gene: TRBV4-1
CDR3aa: CASSQRTGGVYEQYF
CDR3nt: TGCGCCAGCAGCCAACGGACAGGGGGGGTCTACGAGCAGTACTTC

d_gene: -
j_gene: TRBJ2-1
len: 13
abundance: -
v_gene: TRBV25-1
CDR3aa: CASLNSPYNEQFF
CDR3nt: TGTGCCAGCCTAAATTCCCCCTACAATGAGCAGTTCTTC

d_gene: -
j_gene: TRBJ2-7
len: 13
abundance: -
v_gene: TRBV7-7
CDR3aa: CASSLVVWSRQYF
CDR3nt: TGTGCCAGCAGCTTAGTGGTTTGGAGTCGGCAGTACTTC

d_gene: TRBD2
j_gene: TRBJ2-1
len: 15
abundance: -
v_gene: TRBV9
CDR3aa: CASSVSGTTYNEQFF
CDR3nt: TGTGCCAGCAGCGTCAGCGGGACCACCTACAATGAGCAGTTCTTC

d_gene: -
j_gene: TRBJ2-5
len: 18
abundance: -
v_gene: TRBV1
CDR3aa: CTSSQDLTSGRLQETQYF
CDR3nt: TGCACCAGCAGCCAGGACCTGACTAGCGGGAGGCTGCAAGAGACCCAGTACTTC

d_gene: -
j_gene: TRBJ2-7
len: 13
abundance: -
v_gene: TRBV5-1
CDR3aa: CASSLGLNYEQYF
CDR3nt: TGCGCCAGCAGCTTGGGACTCAACTACGAGCAGTACTTC

d_gene: TRBD2
j_gene: TRBJ2-1
len: 15
abundance: once
v_gene: TRBV6-5
CDR3aa: CASSYSSGSYNEQFF
CDR3nt: TGTGCCAGCAGTTACTCGAGCGGGAGTTACAATGAGCAGTTCTTC

d_gene: TRBD2
j_gene: TRBJ2-3
len: 17
abundance: -
v_gene: TRBV28
CDR3aa: CASTAAYSGISTDTQYF
CDR3nt: TGTGCCAGCACGGCAGCCTATAGCGGGATTAGCACAGATACGCAGTATTTT

d_gene: -
j_gene: TRBJ1-2
len: 16
abundance: -
v_gene: TRBV5-1
CDR3aa: CASSLGRPAPFYGYTF
CDR3nt: TGCGCCAGCAGCTTGGGCCGGCCGGCACCTTTCTATGGCTACACCTTC

d_gene: -
j_gene: TRBJ2-1
len: 13
abundance: -
v_gene: TRBV6-6
CDR3aa: CASLQTAYNEQFF
CDR3nt: TGTGCCAGCTTGCAGACTGCCTACAATGAGCAGTTCTTC

d_gene: -
j_gene: TRBJ2-7
len: 14
abundance: many
v_gene: TRBV5-1
CDR3aa: CASSLEGPPYEQYF
CDR3nt: TGCGCCAGCAGCTTGGAGGGTCCCCCTTACGAGCAGTACTTC

d_gene: TRBD2
j_gene: TRBJ2-1
len: 17
abundance: -
v_gene: TRBV28
CDR3aa: CASSRGLAGSPWGEQFF
CDR3nt: TGTGCCAGCAGCCGTGGACTAGCGGGCTCTCCCTGGGGTGAGCAGTTCTTC